Below are 21 T cell receptor beta chains sequenced from a single sample in a study of T cell repertoires in cytomegalovirus infection. Antigen specificity for these receptors is unknown. TCRdb reprocessed the reads via MiXCR and lists one record per CDR3 protein. The sample yields fewer than 900,000 distinct CDR3 sequences, 25% to 30% seen once. The sequences come from cultured CD8+ T cells from PBMCs, collected from culture after CMV antigen stimulation. The receptors stem from a human donor in good health (CMV status not recorded). Some clones in this sample may be carry-over from other donors' samples.

This chain joins TRBV27 and TRBJ2-7, with a weak D call TRBD1 (5 bases). Germline-derived CDR1 and CDR2 are MNHEY and SMNVEV (reference sequence). This CDR3 spans 16 amino acids. V gave up 0 bases and J gave up 5 bases, with 17 bases separating them. The CDR3 sequence is CASSLSINRRLDEQYF. The CDR3 DNA sequence: TGTGCCAGCAGTTTATCGATAAACAGGCGTCTTGACGAGCAGTACTTC.

The genes are TRBV5-4 and TRBJ2-7; the D gene is possibly TRBD2 (5 bases). V was trimmed by 0 bases and J by 1 base, leaving 17 bases between them. The CDR3 has 17 residues. Germline V gene lookup returns CDR1 SGHNT and CDR2 YYREEE (reference sequence). CDR3 bases: TGTGCCAGCAGCTTGGAGCCGGGATCCCTAGGGTCCTACGAGCAGTACTTC. This codes for CASSLEPGSLGSYEQYF.

The rearrangement joins TRBV20-1 to TRBJ1-1; D perhaps matches TRBD1 (6 bases). Germline V lookup: CDR1 DFQATT, CDR2 SNEGSKA (reference sequence). This CDR3 comprises 12 residues. Trimming left V 4 bases short and J 1 base short, with 7 bases between. The CDR3 DNA follows: TGCAGTGCTAAGGACAGGAACACTGAAGCTTTCTTT. Translating gives CSAKDRNTEAFF.

The chain combines TRBV6-5 with TRBJ1-1; D gene unclear. The CDR3 covers 14 residues. The germline V gene encodes CDR1 MNHEY and CDR2 SVGAGI. V was cut by 1 base and J by 0 bases, with 6 bases left in between. The CDR3 protein is CASSYFRMNTEAFF. The CDR3 DNA follows: TGTGCCAGCAGTTACTTTCGAATGAACACTGAAGCTTTCTTT.

The genes are TRBV7-4 and TRBJ2-7, with 10 positions matching TRBD1. This CDR3 spans 15 amino acids. Trimming at V came to 6 bases and at J to 4 bases, leaving 9 bases not matched to a gene. CDR1 is SGHVT, CDR2 SQSDAQ, per germline. The CDR3 DNA sequence: TGTGCCAGCAGTTATCCGGGACAGGGGCTTTACGAGCAGTACTTC. This sequence encodes CASSYPGQGLYEQYF.

The gene calls are TRBV3-1 and TRBJ2-7; possible D gene TRBD2, 6 bases. The germline CDR1 and CDR2 sequences are LGHDT and YNNKEL (reference sequence). Deletions cut 4 bases from V and 2 bases from J, with 15 bases between. This CDR3 comprises 15 residues. CDR3 region: CASSPGEGATYEQYF. The DNA of the CDR3 is TGTGCCAGCAGCCCGGGAGAGGGAGCCACCTACGAGCAGTACTTC.

This clonotype has a handful of counts. The V gene is TRBV10-3, the J gene TRBJ2-7; D possibly corresponds to TRBD1 (5 bases). V lost 6 bases and J lost 0, with 6 bases in between. Germline loops: CDR1 ENHRY, CDR2 SYGVKD. The CDR3 is 12 residues long. CDR3 protein: CAISDSSYEQYV. The CDR3 DNA is TGTGCCATCAGCGACAGCTCCTACGAGCAGTACGTC.

This clonotype was observed a few times. The chain has TRBV4-2 and TRBJ1-4; no definite D call. The germline V gene encodes CDR1 LGHNA and CDR2 YNFKEQ. V was trimmed by 0 bases and J by 12 bases, leaving 11 bases between them. The CDR3 contains 13 residues. The DNA for the CDR3 is TGTGCCAGCAGCCAAGATCTGAGCGAAGAACTGTTTTTT. The encoded protein is CASSQDLSEELFF.

This clonotype was counted many times. V usage is TRBV7-6 and J usage is TRBJ2-1, with TRBD1 as a possible D gene (5 bases). CDR3 size: 18 residues. The germline V gene has CDR1 SGHVS and CDR2 FNYEAQ. V shed 5 bases and J shed 7 bases, with 27 bases lying between them. The CDR3, as DNA: TGTGCCAGCAGCCTCAACCCCCCCGACAGACTCTCAGGGAATGAGCAGTTCTTC. Its protein product is CASSLNPPDRLSGNEQFF. Variable domain in full (rest from reference TRBV7-6 and TRBJ2-1): GAGVSQSPRYKVTKRGQDVALRCDPISGHVSLYWYRQALGQGPEFLTYFNYEAQQDKSGLPNDRFSAERPEGSISTLTIQRTEQRDSAMYRCASSLNPPDRLSGNEQFFGPGTRLTVL.

This clonotype was detected only a few times. The V gene is TRBV9, the J gene TRBJ2-7; 9 bases match TRBD2. CDR3 length equals 14 residues. Germline CDR1 is SGDLS and CDR2 is YYNGEE. With V trimmed by 0 bases and J by 3 bases, 1 base remained unmatched. CDR3 in amino acids: CASSVGLADYEQYF. CDR3 DNA: TGTGCCAGCAGCGTAGGACTAGCGGACTACGAGCAGTACTTC.

This clonotype was seen many times. The rearrangement links TRBV7-6 to TRBJ2-7; possible D gene TRBD1, 6 bases. The germline V gene encodes CDR1 SGHVS and CDR2 FNYEAQ. This CDR3 has 12 amino acids. V lost 5 bases, J lost 5 bases, and 10 bases lay in between. The DNA for the CDR3 is TGTGCCAGCAGCCACAGGGCCCACGAGCAGTACTTC. Translation gives CASSHRAHEQYF.

The chain joins TRBV12-3 or TRBV12-4 to TRBJ1-1; TRBD1 is a possible D gene (5 bases). Trimming cost V 1 base and J 3 bases, with 12 bases left between them. The length of the CDR3 is 15 residues. CDR3 sequence (DNA): TGTGCCAGCAGTTTAGTGTTCAGGGCGTACACTGAAGCTTTCTTT. It specifies CASSLVFRAYTEAFF.

This clonotype was found a few times. The chain combines TRBV5-6 with TRBJ2-4, with 9 bases lining up with TRBD1. The CDR3 loop spans 17 amino acids. With V trimmed by 0 bases and J by 2 bases, 6 bases remained unmatched. Germline V CDR1 and CDR2: SGHDT, YYEEEE. The CDR3, as DNA: TGTGCCAGCAGCTTGGCCGGGACAGGGTTGACCAAAAACATTCAGTACTTC. Protein product: CASSLAGTGLTKNIQYF.

This clonotype appeared a few times. The chain couples TRBV27 to TRBJ2-1; TRBD2 matches at 9 bases. Germline CDR1 and CDR2: MNHEY and SMNVEV (reference sequence). V trimming: 6 bases; J trimming: 4 bases; junction bases outside the gene matches: 10. This CDR3 contains 16 residues. As DNA, the CDR3 is TGTGCCAGCAGGGCCTCCGGGACTAGCTCTTACAATGAGCAGTTCTTC. It translates to CASRASGTSSYNEQFF.

This clonotype was seen more than once but under ten times. This chain joins TRBV19 and TRBJ1-6, with TRBD1 matching 8 bases. The V and J ends lost 7 bases and 7 bases, in that order; junction bases with no gene match: 3. Germline CDR1 LNHDA, CDR2 SQIVND (reference sequence). This CDR3 is 13 amino acids long. The DNA of the CDR3 is TGTGCCAGTACTCCAGGGGGCAATTCACCCCTCCACTTT. It codes for CASTPGGNSPLHF. The complete variable domain, with remaining parts taken from reference TRBV19 and TRBJ1-6, reads DGGITQSPKYLFRKEGQNVTLSCEQNLNHDAMYWYRQDPGQGLRLIYYSQIVNDFQKGDIAEGYSVSREKKESFPLTVTSAQKNPTAFYLCASTPGGNSPLHFGNGTRLTVT.

This clonotype has at least ten counts. The chain has TRBV7-8 and TRBJ1-1; 10 bases are a match to TRBD1. Germline loops: CDR1 SGHVS, CDR2 FQNEAQ. Trimming cost V 3 bases and J 1 base; bases outside gene matches: 11. The CDR3 has 18 residues. The CDR3 protein is CASSFGSGQGFGNTEAFF. The CDR3 bases are TGTGCCAGCAGCTTCGGCTCGGGACAGGGGTTCGGGAACACTGAAGCTTTCTTT.

This clonotype was seen ten or more times. The chain has TRBV6-1 and TRBJ1-5; 7 nucleotides line up with TRBD1. With 6 bases clipped from V and 6 bases from J, the junction kept 2 bases outside the gene matches. This CDR3 spans 12 amino acids. The germline V gene has CDR1 MNHNS and CDR2 SASEGT. Here the CDR3 DNA reads TGTGCCAGCAGCCACAGGGGTCAGCCCCAGCATTTT. It is translated as CASSHRGQPQHF.

The chain carries TRBV29-1 and TRBJ1-1; the D is unclear. There are 13 residues in the CDR3. V lost 7 bases and J lost 1, with 13 bases in between. Germline values: CDR1 SQVTM, CDR2 ANQGSEA. CDR3 sequence: CSGRESGNTEAFF. CDR3 DNA: TGCAGCGGGAGGGAATCAGGGAACACTGAAGCTTTCTTT.

The CDR3, as DNA: TGTGCCAGCAGCCAAGGGTGGGACCGAGGGGACATTCAGTACTTC. This encodes CASSQGWDRGDIQYF. The rearrangement joins TRBV3-1 to TRBJ2-4; either TRBD1 or TRBD2 may fit D (5 bases each). Germline V gene lookup returns CDR1 LGHDT and CDR2 YNNKEL (reference sequence). The V end lost 1 base, the J end lost 8 bases, and 15 bases lay between the germline ends. CDR3 length: 15 residues.

The genes are TRBV2 and TRBJ2-5, with D possibly matching TRBD2 (5 bases). In germline, CDR1 is SNHLY, CDR2 FYNNEI. V shed 4 bases and J shed 0 bases, with 15 bases lying between them. The CDR3 loop spans 16 amino acids. Here the CDR3 DNA reads TGTGCCAGCAGTGCACTGAGGGTTACGTACCAAGAGACCCAGTACTTC. Amino acid sequence: CASSALRVTYQETQYF.

This rearrangement joins TRBV20-1 to TRBJ2-1; TRBD2 is a possible D gene (5 bases). Deletions cut 5 bases from V and 10 bases from J, with 15 bases between. From germline, CDR1 is DFQATT and CDR2 SNEGSKA (reference sequence). This CDR3 is built from 12 residues. This CDR3 reads CSASSTSAEQFF. In DNA, the CDR3 is TGCAGTGCTTCTTCAACTAGTGCGGAGCAGTTCTTC.